The clone carrying this T cell receptor beta chain was seen more than once but under ten times. These data belong to a study of blood T cell repertoires in COVID-19. The wider study: Samples representing acute and convalescent COVID-19 were sourced from the United States, Italy and Spain.

As originally analysed: By means of reference gene primer amplification, nucleated cell counts were estimated. Repertoires were generated with immunoSEQ multiplex PCR, while TCRdb's copy carries only in-frame clones and drops some. V and J calls plus clone size are reproduced from that table; the DNA served to infer D and trimming. The sample includes approximately 12,000 clones, roughly two thirds of them seen just once. The CDR3 loop spans 12 amino acids. Trimming cost V 4 bases and J 4 bases, with 9 bases left between them. Germline V gene sequence: CDR1 SGHRS, CDR2 YFSETQ. The source of this sequence is a human donor in a cohort sampled during active COVID-19. The J gene is TRBJ2-7, the V gene TRBV5-1; a weak D match, TRBD2 (5 bases). The sequenced sample consisted of peripheral blood. The CDR3 is CASSRDRYEQYF. For the CDR3, the DNA is TGCGCCAGCAGCCGGGATAGGTACGAGCAGTACTTC.